This entry is about one T cell receptor (beta chain). This sample was included in a study of blood T cell repertoires in COVID-19. Study background: Acute-phase and convalescent COVID-19 samples originated in the United States, Italy and Spain. From T cells, B-cell-depleted T cells, or PBMCs came the material, which was cDNA or gDNA.

The CDR3 is made up of 18 amino acids. Germline V gene sequence: CDR1 MNHEY, CDR2 SMNVEV (reference sequence). The ends were cut back, 6 bases at V and 3 bases at J, with 24 bases in the middle. In the original workflow: For nucleated cells, counts were estimated from reference gene primer amplification. Here immunoSEQ multiplex PCR was the method, and the copy in TCRdb shows in-frame clones only, minus some. V and J calls plus clone size are reproduced from that table; the DNA served to infer D and trimming. The sample holds roughly 150,000 clones, approximately 88% seen once. The TCR sequence derives from a woman aged 80 or over with active or convalescent COVID-19. Sequenced: peripheral blood. The chain couples TRBV27 to TRBJ2-1, with D perhaps TRBD2 (5 bases). The CDR3 coding sequence is TGTGCCAGCAGCCTGGTCCGCATCCTGGGAGCGAACTACAATGAGCAGTTCTTC. As protein: CASSLVRILGANYNEQFF.